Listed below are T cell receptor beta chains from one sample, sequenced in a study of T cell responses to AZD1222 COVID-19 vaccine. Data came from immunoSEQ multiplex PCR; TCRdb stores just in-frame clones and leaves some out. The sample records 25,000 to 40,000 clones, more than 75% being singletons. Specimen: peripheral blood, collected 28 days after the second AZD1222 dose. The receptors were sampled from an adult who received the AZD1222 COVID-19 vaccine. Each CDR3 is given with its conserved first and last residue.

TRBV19	CASSGGQGQLPQHF
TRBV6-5	CASSYGGEGGYEQYF
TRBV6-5	CASNPRLLGSYEQYF
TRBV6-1	CASSEYTTSNQPQHF
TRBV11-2	CASSPQEETQYF
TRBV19	CASSQGQVNEKLFF
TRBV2	CATQSGTANSPLHF
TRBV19	CASRLRGHLSSYEQYF
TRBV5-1	CASSLGARSDEKLFF
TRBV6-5	CASSYGIVTEAFF
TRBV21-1	CASSKGTGVGEQYF
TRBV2	CASSSGAGYSNQPQHF
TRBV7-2	CASSLAPLGGIYGYTF
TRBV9	CASTTSGQGRNTIYF
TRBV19	CASSVRDNNQPQHF
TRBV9	CASSVRTGEKLFF
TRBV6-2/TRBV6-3	CASSYSGLSYEQYF
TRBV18	CASSPLFDRGPSTDTQYF
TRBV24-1	CATRQIRRNTIYF
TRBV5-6	CASSLTGGRTQYF
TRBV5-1	CASSLVEVPNYGYTF
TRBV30	CAWSEGLPPPIF
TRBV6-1	CASSDGPGRGYGYTF
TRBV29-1	CSVQGGEQYF
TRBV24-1	CATSEATGTGVRDEYF
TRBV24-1	CATNPSWGEETQYF
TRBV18	CASSPRGQGVGNEQFF
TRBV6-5	CASSYIQGQGYTF
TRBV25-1	CASSESGFYGYTF
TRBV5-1	CASSLDLLGTYVSPLHF
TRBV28	CASLPTDRGLAGELFF
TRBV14	CASSPDVNYGYTF
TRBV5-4	CASSWTGNYGYTF
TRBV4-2	CASSQAGQEETQYF
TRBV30	CAWSRLAGVFGGKDTQYF
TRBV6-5	CASSLRGDGYTF
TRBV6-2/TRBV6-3	CASSWGQNVYNSPLHF
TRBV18	CASSPPGQGRGYTF
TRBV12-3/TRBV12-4	CASSFEERGEQYF
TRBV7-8	CASSSPKGRGGSYEQYF
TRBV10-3	CAISPVGTRGNSPLHF
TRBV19	CATNAGGGYGYTF
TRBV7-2	CASSRWQGVYEQYF
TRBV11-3	CASSATVNTGELFF
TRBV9	CASSGRVANYGYTF
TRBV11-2	CASSTGRGRETQYF
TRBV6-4	CASSDTGPETQYF
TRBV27	CASSLSGPYNEQFF